The T cell receptor beta chain under discussion was sequenced for a study of CD4 T cells in relation to SARS-CoV-2 and coronaviruses. Study-level points and caveats: According to naive versus memory sequencing, detected responses are memory recall, not newly primed.

This clone came up a few times. The antigen is not known. V shed 2 bases and J 6 bases; nucleotides not matched to a gene: 5. Germline CDR1 is MDHEN and CDR2 is SYDVKM. This CDR3 has 15 residues. Naive or memory CD4+ cells were cultured 1:1 with T cell-depleted PBMCs plus CEF. Survey-level TCR-beta sequencing used DNA from CEF-cultured naive and memory CD4+ T cells. TCRdb's table, derived via immunoSEQ multiplex PCR, lists solely in-frame clones and lacks some. The sample includes about 41,000 clones, approximately 82% seen only once; the top ten take approximately 5%. The source is an adult with COVID-19. Sequencing input: naive CD4+ T cells from PBMCs, cultured in vitro. Regarding subset: naive CD4+ T cells isolated by negative enrichment. V usage is TRBV28 and J usage is TRBJ2-1; 9 bases are a match to TRBD2. The CDR3 sequence is CASSLAGGDVNEQFF. The CDR3 coding sequence is TGTGCCAGCAGTTTAGCGGGAGGGGACGTCAATGAGCAGTTCTTC.